This TCR beta chain appears in the sequencing data of a study of long-term antiretroviral therapy in people with HIV. For the study at large: Initial samples were collected about a decade before the 2015 immediate-ART recommendation. Regarding the study as a whole: Clones that had undergone expansion before ART dominated the repertoire at all time points. Controls had broader CDR3 length ranges than HIV repertoires did.

Trimming removed 4 bases from V and 4 bases from J; junction bases left unmatched: 9. The CDR3 covers 17 residues. Germline V gene lookup returns CDR1 SGHAT and CDR2 FQNNGV. Survey-level resolution applied to immunoSEQ assay v3.0. Sequencing aimed at roughly 40,000-55,000 T-cell genomes per sample. Assay: immunoSEQ multiplex PCR; the TCRdb copy retains only in-frame clones and omits some. This sample has roughly 13,000 clones, with roughly 80% found just once. Details on this clone: Its antigen is unidentified.

Source: unsorted PBMCs, taken 1.3 years after starting antiretroviral therapy. The chain carries TRBV11-2 and TRBJ2-1, with 11 bases matching TRBD2. This clonotype was sampled from a woman in her late teens or twenties with HIV. DNA of the CDR3: TGTGCCAGCAGCTCCTTAGCGGGAGGGCCAGGGTACAATGAGCAGTTCTTC. Protein: CASSSLAGGPGYNEQFF. The whole variable domain, remainder taken from reference TRBV11-2 and TRBJ2-1, is EAGVAQSPRYKIIEKRQSVAFWCNPISGHATLYWYQQILGQGPKLLIQFQNNGVVDDSQLPKDRFSAERLKGVDSTLKIQPAKLEDSAVYLCASSSLAGGPGYNEQFFGPGTRLTVL.